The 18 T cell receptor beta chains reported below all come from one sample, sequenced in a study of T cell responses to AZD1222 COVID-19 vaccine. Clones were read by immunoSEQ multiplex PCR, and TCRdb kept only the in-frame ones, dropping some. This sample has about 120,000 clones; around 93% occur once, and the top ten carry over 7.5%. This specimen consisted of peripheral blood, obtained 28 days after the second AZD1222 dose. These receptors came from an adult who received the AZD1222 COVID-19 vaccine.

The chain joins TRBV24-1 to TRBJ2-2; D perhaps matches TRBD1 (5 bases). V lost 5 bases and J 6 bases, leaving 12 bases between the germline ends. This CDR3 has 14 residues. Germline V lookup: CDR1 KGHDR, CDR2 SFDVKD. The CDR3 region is CATSVDSRAGELFF. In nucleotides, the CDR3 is TGTGCCACCAGTGTAGACAGCCGGGCCGGGGAGCTGTTTTTT.

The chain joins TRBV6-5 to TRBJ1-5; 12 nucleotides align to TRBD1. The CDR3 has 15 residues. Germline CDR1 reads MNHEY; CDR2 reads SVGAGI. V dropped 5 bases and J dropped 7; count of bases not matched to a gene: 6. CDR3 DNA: TGTGCCAGCAGTCCGGGACAGGGGGCTTTGCAGCCCCAGCATTTT. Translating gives CASSPGQGALQPQHF.

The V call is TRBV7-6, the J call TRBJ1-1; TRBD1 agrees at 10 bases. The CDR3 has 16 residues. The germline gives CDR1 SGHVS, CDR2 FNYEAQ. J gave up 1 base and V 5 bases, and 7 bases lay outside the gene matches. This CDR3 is CASSGDRGLKNTEAFF. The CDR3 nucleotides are TGTGCCAGCAGCGGAGACAGGGGGCTTAAGAACACTGAAGCTTTCTTT.

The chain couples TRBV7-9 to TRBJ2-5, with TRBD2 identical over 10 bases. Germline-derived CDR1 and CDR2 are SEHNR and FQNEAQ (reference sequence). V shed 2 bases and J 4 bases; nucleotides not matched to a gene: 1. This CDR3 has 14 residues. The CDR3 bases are TGTGCCAGCAGCTTACTAGCGGGAGTAGAGACCCAGTACTTC. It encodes CASSLLAGVETQYF.

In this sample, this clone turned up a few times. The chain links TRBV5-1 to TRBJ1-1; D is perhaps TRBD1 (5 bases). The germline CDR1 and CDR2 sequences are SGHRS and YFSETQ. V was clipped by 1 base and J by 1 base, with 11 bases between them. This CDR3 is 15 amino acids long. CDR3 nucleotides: TGCGCCAGCAGCTTGTTAGGGGTGGCGAACACTGAAGCTTTCTTT. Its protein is CASSLLGVANTEAFF.

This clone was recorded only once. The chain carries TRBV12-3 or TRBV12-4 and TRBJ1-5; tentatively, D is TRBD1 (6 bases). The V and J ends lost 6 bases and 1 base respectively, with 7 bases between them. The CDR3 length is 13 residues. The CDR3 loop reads CASSQGSNQPQHF. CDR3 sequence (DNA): TGTGCCAGCAGCCAGGGGAGCAATCAGCCCCAGCATTTT.

CDR3 nucleotides: TGTGCCAGCAGCCAACGACAGGATCAGAAAGGCTACACCTTC. Its translation is CASSQRQDQKGYTF. J is TRBJ1-2 and V is TRBV3-1 (or the pseudogene TRBV3-2); the D gene is possibly TRBD1 (6 bases). CDR3 size: 14 residues. The germline V gene has CDR1 LGHDT and CDR2 YNNKEL (reference sequence). V lost 2 bases and J lost 8, with 15 bases in between.

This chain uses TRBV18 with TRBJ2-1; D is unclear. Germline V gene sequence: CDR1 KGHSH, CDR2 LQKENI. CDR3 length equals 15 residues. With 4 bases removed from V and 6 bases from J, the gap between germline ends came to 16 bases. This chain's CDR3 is CASSLDFLWGNEQFF. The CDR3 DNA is TGTGCCAGCTCACTCGATTTTCTTTGGGGCAATGAGCAGTTCTTC.

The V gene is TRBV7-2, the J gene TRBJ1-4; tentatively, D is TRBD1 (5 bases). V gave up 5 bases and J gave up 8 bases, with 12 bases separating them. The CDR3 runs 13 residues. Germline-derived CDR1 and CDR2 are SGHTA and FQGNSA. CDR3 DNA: TGTGCCAGCAGCCAGACGAAGGGGGAAAAACTGTTTTTT. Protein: CASSQTKGEKLFF.

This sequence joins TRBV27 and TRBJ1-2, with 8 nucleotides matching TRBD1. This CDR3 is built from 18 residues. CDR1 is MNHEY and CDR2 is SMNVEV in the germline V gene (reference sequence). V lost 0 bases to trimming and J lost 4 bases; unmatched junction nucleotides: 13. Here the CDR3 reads CASSLSKSTGQVIYGYTF. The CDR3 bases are TGTGCCAGCAGTTTATCAAAAAGCACGGGACAGGTTATCTATGGCTACACCTTC.

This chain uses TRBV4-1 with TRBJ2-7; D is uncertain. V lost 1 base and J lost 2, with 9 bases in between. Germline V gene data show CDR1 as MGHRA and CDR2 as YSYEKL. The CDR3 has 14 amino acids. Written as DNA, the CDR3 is TGCGCCAGCAGCCAAGCCGAAGGGACCTACGAGCAGTACTTC. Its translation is CASSQAEGTYEQYF.

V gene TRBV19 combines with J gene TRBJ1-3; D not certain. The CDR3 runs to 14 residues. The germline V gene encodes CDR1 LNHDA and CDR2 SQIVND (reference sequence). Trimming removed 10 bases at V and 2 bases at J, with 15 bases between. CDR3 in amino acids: CATMNALTGNTIYF. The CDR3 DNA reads TGTGCCACCATGAATGCGCTAACTGGAAACACCATATATTTT.

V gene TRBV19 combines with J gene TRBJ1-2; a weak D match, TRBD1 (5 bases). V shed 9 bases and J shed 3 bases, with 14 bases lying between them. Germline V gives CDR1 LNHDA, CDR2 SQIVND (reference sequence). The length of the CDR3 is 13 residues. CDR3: CASAGQGDYGYTF. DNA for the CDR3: TGTGCCAGCGCAGGCCAGGGCGACTATGGCTACACCTTC.

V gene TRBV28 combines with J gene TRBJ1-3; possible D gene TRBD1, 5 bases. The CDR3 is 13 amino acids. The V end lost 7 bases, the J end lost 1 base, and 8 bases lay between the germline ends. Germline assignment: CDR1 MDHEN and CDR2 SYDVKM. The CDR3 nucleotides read TGTGCCAGCATCCAGGGATCTGGAAACACCATATATTTT. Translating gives CASIQGSGNTIYF.

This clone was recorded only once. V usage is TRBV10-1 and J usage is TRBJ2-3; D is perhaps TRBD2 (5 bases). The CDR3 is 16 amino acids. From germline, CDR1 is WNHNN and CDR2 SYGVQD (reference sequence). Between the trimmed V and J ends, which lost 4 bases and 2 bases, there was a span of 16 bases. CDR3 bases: TGCGCCAGCAGTGCATCGCTCGCGGGCCTCACAGATACGCAGTATTTT. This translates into CASSASLAGLTDTQYF.

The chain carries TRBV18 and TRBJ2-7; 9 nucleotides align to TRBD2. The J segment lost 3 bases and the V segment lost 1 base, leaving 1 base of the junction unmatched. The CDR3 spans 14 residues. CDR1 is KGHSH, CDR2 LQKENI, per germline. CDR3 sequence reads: CASSPLTSGYEQYF. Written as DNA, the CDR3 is TGTGCCAGCTCACCACTGACTAGCGGCTACGAGCAGTACTTC.

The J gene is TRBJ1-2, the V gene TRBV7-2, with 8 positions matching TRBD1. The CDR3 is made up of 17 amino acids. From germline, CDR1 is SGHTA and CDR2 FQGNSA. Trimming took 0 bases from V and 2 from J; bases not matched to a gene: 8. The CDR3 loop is CASSLAYQGARNYGYTF. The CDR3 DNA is TGTGCCAGCAGCTTAGCTTATCAGGGGGCGCGGAACTATGGCTACACCTTC.

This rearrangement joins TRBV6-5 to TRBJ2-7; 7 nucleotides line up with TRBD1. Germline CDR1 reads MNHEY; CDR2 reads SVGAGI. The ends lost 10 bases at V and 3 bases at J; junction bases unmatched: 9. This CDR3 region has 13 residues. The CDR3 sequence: CAIQPGGNYEQYF. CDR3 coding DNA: TGTGCCATACAGCCAGGGGGAAACTACGAGCAGTACTTC.